These 10 T cell receptor beta chains were sequenced from one sample in a study of blood T cell repertoires in COVID-19. Only in-frame clones appear in the TCRdb table, and some are missing; sequencing was by immunoSEQ multiplex PCR. The sample has about 140,000 clones, 75% to 80% seen once; the top ten hold approximately 9%. The specimen sequenced was peripheral blood. Every receptor here comes from a woman aged 45-65 years with active or convalescent COVID-19.

The chain employs TRBV28 and TRBJ1-2; D not certain. The CDR3 contains 12 residues. Deletions cut 7 bases from V and 7 bases from J, with 13 bases between. Germline loops: CDR1 MDHEN, CDR2 SYDVKM. The CDR3, as DNA: TGTGCCAGCAACGAGGGCCGGGTTGGCTACACCTTC. Amino acids: CASNEGRVGYTF.

The chain couples TRBV6-5 to TRBJ2-7; 9 positions match TRBD2. The length of the CDR3 is 14 residues. In germline, CDR1 is MNHEY, CDR2 SVGAGI. With 6 bases clipped from V and 7 bases from J, the junction kept 10 bases outside the gene matches. This CDR3 reads CASRNVAGVKEQYF. In nucleotides, the CDR3 is TGTGCCAGCAGGAACGTAGCGGGAGTGAAAGAGCAGTACTTC.

V usage is TRBV11-1 and J usage is TRBJ2-1; D may be TRBD2 (7 bases). The CDR3 length is 16 residues. Germline V gene data show CDR1 as SGHAT and CDR2 as FQDESV (reference sequence). Trimming took 5 bases from V and 10 from J, leaving 24 bases between them. The CDR3 region is CASSQGFGGGPREQFF. CDR3 coding DNA: TGTGCCAGCAGCCAGGGGTTCGGGGGAGGGCCACGAGAGCAGTTCTTC.

CDR3 DNA sequence: TGCGCCAGCACTGGGACTAGCGGGGCGCATGTGACCCAGTACTTC. This encodes CASTGTSGAHVTQYF. This chain uses TRBV5-1 with TRBJ2-5, with 13 bases lining up with TRBD2. Germline V gives CDR1 SGHRS, CDR2 YFSETQ. This CDR3 region has 15 residues. V was pared by 6 bases and J by 7 bases, with 9 bases of the junction left unmatched.

CDR3 coding DNA: TGTGCCAGCAGTTTAGTTGGTGGCGGAACATACAATGAGCAGTTCTTC. Translated, it gives CASSLVGGGTYNEQFF. The chain joins TRBV28 to TRBJ2-1; unclear D gene. The CDR3 loop spans 16 amino acids. CDR1 and CDR2 (germline): MDHEN, SYDVKM. Trimming removed 2 bases from V and 4 bases from J, with 15 bases in between.

This chain connects TRBV18 to TRBJ1-2; 8 bases are a match to TRBD1. This CDR3 region has 13 residues. Unmatched junction bases numbered 1, after V lost 1 base and J lost 6 bases. Looked up from germline, CDR1 is KGHSH and CDR2 is LQKENI. The DNA of the CDR3 is TGTGCCAGCTCACCACAACAGGGGGATGGCTACACCTTC. This codes for CASSPQQGDGYTF. Using reference TRBV18 and TRBJ1-2 for the parts outside the CDR3, the full variable domain is NAGVMQNPRHLVRRRGQEARLRCSPMKGHSHVYWYRQLPEEGLKFMVYLQKENIIDESGMPKERFSAEFPKEGPSILRIQQVVRGDSAAYFCASSPQQGDGYTFGSGTRLTVV.

This clone was found many times. The rearrangement joins TRBV25-1 to TRBJ2-1; TRBD1 is a possible D gene (5 bases). Trimming removed 1 base from V and 6 bases from J, with 22 bases in between. Germline CDR1 is MGHDK and CDR2 is SYGVNS. CDR3 length: 18 amino acids. Here the CDR3 DNA reads TGTGCCAGCAGTGAATCCCCTATCCGTGGGGCCCCCCCCAATGAGCAGTTCTTC. It specifies CASSESPIRGAPPNEQFF.

This rearrangement joins TRBV2 to TRBJ1-2; 8 bases align to TRBD1. The length of the CDR3 is 14 residues. The V segment lost 7 bases and the J segment 3 bases; nucleotides outside the gene matches: 7. CDR1 and CDR2 (germline): SNHLY, FYNNEI. CDR3 residues: CASTLDREDYGYTF. The CDR3, as DNA: TGTGCCAGCACCCTGGACAGGGAGGACTATGGCTACACCTTC.

The chain is built from TRBV5-1 and TRBJ1-1; 8 nucleotides agree with TRBD1. V trimming: 0 bases; J trimming: 6 bases; junction bases outside the gene matches: 7. This CDR3 region has 15 residues. Germline CDR1 and CDR2: SGHRS and YFSETQ. The DNA of the CDR3 is TGCGCCAGCAGCTTGGCTTTCAGGGGGCCCGCTGAAGCTTTCTTT. Translation gives CASSLAFRGPAEAFF. Complete variable domain (other parts from reference TRBV5-1 and TRBJ1-1): KAGVTQTPRYLIKTRGQQVTLSCSPISGHRSVSWYQQTPGQGLQFLFEYFSETQRNKGNFPGRFSGRQFSNSRSEMNVSTLELGDSALYLCASSLAFRGPAEAFFGQGTRLTVV.

This chain connects TRBV4-1 to TRBJ2-7; possibly TRBD1 for D (6 bases). V lost 0 bases and J 2 bases, leaving 8 bases between the germline ends. From germline, CDR1 is MGHRA and CDR2 YSYEKL. The CDR3 is 14 amino acids. DNA of the CDR3: TGCGCCAGCAGCCAAGACAGGGGACCCTACGAGCAGTACTTC. Amino acids: CASSQDRGPYEQYF.